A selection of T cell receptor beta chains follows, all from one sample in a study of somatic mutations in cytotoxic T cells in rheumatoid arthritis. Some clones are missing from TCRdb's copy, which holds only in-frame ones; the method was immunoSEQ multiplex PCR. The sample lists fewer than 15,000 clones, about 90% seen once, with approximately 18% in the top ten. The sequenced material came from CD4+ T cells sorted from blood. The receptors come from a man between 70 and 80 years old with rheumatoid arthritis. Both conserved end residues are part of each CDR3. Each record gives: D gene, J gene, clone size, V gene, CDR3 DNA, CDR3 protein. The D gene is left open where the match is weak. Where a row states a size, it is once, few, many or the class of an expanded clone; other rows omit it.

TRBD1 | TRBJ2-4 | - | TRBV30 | TGTGCCTGGAGTCCCGGGACAGGGGTGGGCAAAAACATTCAGTACTTC | CAWSPGTGVGKNIQYF
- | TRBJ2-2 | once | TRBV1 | TGCACGATGCGGACACCTAACACCGGGGAGCTGTTTTTT | CTMRTPNTGELFF
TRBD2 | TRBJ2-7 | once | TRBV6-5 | TGTGCCAGCAGCTCGAGCGGGGAGGGTACCTACGAGCAGTACTTC | CASSSSGEGTYEQYF
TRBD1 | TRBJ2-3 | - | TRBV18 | TGTGCCAGCTCACCGGGACAGACAGATACGCAGTATTTT | CASSPGQTDTQYF
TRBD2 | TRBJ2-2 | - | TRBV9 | TGTGCCAGCAACATACTAGCGGGAGGGGGGGAGCTGTTTTTT | CASNILAGGGELFF
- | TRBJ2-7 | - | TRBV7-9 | TGTGCCAGCATCCAACGGGACACGCACCCGAACGAGCAGTACTTC | CASIQRDTHPNEQYF
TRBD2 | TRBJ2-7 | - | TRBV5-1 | TGCGCCAGCAGCCCCGGACTAGCGGAAGGGTACGAGCAGTACTTC | CASSPGLAEGYEQYF
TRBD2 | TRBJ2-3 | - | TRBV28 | TGTGCCAGCAGTTTAACCAGCGGGGCCATTGGTACGCAGTATTTT | CASSLTSGAIGTQYF
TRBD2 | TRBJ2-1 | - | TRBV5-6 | TGTGCCAGCAGCTTGAGGACTAGCAGACACAATGAGCAGTTCTTC | CASSLRTSRHNEQFF
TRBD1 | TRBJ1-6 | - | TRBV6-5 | TGTGCCAGCAGTAGTTGGGACAGGGACGGTTCACCCCTCCACTTT | CASSSWDRDGSPLHF
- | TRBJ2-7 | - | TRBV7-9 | TGTGCCAGCAGCTTATATGGGGGGGGCAAAAACGAGCAGTACTTC | CASSLYGGGKNEQYF
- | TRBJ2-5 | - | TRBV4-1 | TGCGCCAGCAGCCGACTCGCGGCTAGCTGGGAGACCCAGTACTTC | CASSRLAASWETQYF
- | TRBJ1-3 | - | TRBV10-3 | TGTGCCACCGCCCCGGGGATCACCTCTGGAAACACCATATATTTT | CATAPGITSGNTIYF
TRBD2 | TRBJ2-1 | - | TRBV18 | TGTGCCAGCTCACCACGGGCGGGGGAGAACAATGAGCAGTTCTTC | CASSPRAGENNEQFF
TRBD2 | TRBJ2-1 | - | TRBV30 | TGTGCCTGGAGTGTAATGTCGGGGGGACCGCATGAGCAGTTCTTC | CAWSVMSGGPHEQFF
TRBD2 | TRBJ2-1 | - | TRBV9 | TGTGCCAGCAGCGTAGCTACGGCTAGCGGGTTCCCGCCCTCCTACAATGAGCAGTTCTTC | CASSVATASGFPPSYNEQFF
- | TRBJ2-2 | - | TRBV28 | TGTGCCAGCAGTGATGGACAGCTGAACACCGGGGAGCTGTTTTTT | CASSDGQLNTGELFF
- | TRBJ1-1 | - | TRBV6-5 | TGTGCCAGCAGGAGGGGCGGGGGCACTGAAGCTTTCTTT | CASRRGGGTEAFF
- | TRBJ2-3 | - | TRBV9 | TGTGCCAGCAGCGCGGGATCAGTTGCCGGCGATACGCAGTATTTT | CASSAGSVAGDTQYF
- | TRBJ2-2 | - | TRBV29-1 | TGCAGCGCCCGAAAGGGACTGATGAACACCGGGGAGCTGTTTTTT | CSARKGLMNTGELFF
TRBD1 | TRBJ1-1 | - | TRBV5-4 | TGTGCCAGCAGCCCGACAGGGGGCGGGCTGGTTTACACTGAAGCTTTCTTT | CASSPTGGGLVYTEAFF
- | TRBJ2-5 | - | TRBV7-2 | TGTGCCAGCACCTCAGGGTATCGGGAGACCCAGTACTTC | CASTSGYRETQYF
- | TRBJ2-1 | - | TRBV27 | TGTGCCAGCAGTTTAAGCGGAGGAACGTCTTACAATGAGCAGTTCTTC | CASSLSGGTSYNEQFF
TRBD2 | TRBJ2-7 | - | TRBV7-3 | TGTGCCAGCAGCAAGGCCGGGACTAGCGGGATAGTCGAGCAGTACTTC | CASSKAGTSGIVEQYF
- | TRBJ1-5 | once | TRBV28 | TGTGCCAGCAGTCAGGGTGCGTTCAGCAATCAGCCCCAGCATTTT | CASSQGAFSNQPQHF
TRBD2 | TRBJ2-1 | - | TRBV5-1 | TGCGTTATGACCCGTACTAGCGGTAAGAAGGGCAATGAGCAGTTCTTC | CVMTRTSGKKGNEQFF
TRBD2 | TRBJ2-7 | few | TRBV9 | TGTGCCAGCAGCGTGGCCCCCGGGACTAAGGTATACGAGCAGTACTTC | CASSVAPGTKVYEQYF
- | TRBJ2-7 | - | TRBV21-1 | TGTGCCAGCAGCAAAATGTCAGGGTTTTTCTCCTACGAGCAGTACTTC | CASSKMSGFFSYEQYF
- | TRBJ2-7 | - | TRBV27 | TGTGCCAGCACAGTTTATCTACGACAGACTTCCTACGAGCAGTACTTC | CASTVYLRQTSYEQYF
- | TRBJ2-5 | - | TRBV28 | TGTGCCAGCAGGGTAATTCGAGGAGAGACCCAGTACTTC | CASRVIRGETQYF
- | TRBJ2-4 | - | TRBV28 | TGTGCCAGCAGTCCCTTCCGGGGGGCCCAAAACATTCAGTACTTC | CASSPFRGAQNIQYF
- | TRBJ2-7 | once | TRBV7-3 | TGTGCCAGCAGCTTATACGGCAGGGATAACGAGCAGTACTTC | CASSLYGRDNEQYF
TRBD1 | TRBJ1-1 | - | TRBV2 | TGCGCCAGCAGGAAGGGAAACAGGGGGAACACTGAAGCTTTCTTT | CASRKGNRGNTEAFF
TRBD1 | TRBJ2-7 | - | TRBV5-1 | TGCGCCAGCAGGCCTACAGGGGAGTCCTACGAGCAGTACTTC | CASRPTGESYEQYF
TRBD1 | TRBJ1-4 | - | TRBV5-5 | TGTGCCAGCAGCTACCGGGACAGGAGTAATGAAAAACTGTTTTTT | CASSYRDRSNEKLFF
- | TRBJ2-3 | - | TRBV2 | TGTGCCAGTGTAGCGGTGTGGGCGGATACGCAGTATTTT | CASVAVWADTQYF
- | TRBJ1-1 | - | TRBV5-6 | TGTGCCAGCAGCTTGGTAGAGGGGAACACTGAAGCTTTCTTT | CASSLVEGNTEAFF
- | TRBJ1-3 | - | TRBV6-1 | TGTGCCAGCAGTGTCGCCGGGATTGGAAACACCATATATTTT | CASSVAGIGNTIYF
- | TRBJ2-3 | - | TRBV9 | TGTGCCAGCAGCCTGGACTTAGATACGCAGTATTTT | CASSLDLDTQYF
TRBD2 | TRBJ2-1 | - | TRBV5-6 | TGTGCCAGCAGCTGGGGACTAGCGACCTACAATGAGCAGTTCTTC | CASSWGLATYNEQFF
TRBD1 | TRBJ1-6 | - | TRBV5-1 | TGCGCCAGCAGCCCCCGAGGACAGGTCGGTAGTTCACCCCTCCACTTT | CASSPRGQVGSSPLHF
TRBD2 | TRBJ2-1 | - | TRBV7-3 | TGTGCCAGCAGCTCGGGACTAGCGGCTTCTGTCCAGTTCTTC | CASSSGLAASVQFF
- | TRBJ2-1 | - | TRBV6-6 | TGTGCCAGCAGCTCAACTAGTGTTGAGCAGTTCTTC | CASSSTSVEQFF
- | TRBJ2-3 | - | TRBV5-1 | TGCGCCAGCAGCTTGGTTGCAGGGGAGATTGTGACGCAGTATTTT | CASSLVAGEIVTQYF
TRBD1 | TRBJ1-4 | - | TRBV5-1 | TGCGCCAGCAGAACTGGGACAGGAGGGAATGAAAAACTGTTTTTT | CASRTGTGGNEKLFF
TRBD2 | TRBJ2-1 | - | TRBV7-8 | TGTGCCAGCAGCCCCAGCGGGAGGGTATACAATGAGCAGTTCTTC | CASSPSGRVYNEQFF
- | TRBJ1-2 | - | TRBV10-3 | TGTGCCATCAGTGAGAATGGAGGGATCGGGCATGGCTACACCTTC | CAISENGGIGHGYTF
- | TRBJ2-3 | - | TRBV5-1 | TGCGCCAGCAGCACCAGACAAACAGATACGCAGTATTTT | CASSTRQTDTQYF
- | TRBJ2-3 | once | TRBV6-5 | TGTGCCAGCAGTTACACAGGGAAACCGCCAGATACGCAGTATTTT | CASSYTGKPPDTQYF
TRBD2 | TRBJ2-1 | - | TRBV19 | TGTGCCAGCCAAATTCAACTAGCGGGAGACTATGAGCAGTTCTTC | CASQIQLAGDYEQFF
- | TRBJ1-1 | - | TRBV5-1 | TGCGCCAGCAGCTTGGAAGTCCAGGGTGAAGCTTTCTTT | CASSLEVQGEAFF
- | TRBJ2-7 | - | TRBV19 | TGTGCCAGTAGTCCCCGGTTGGACAGAAACTACGAGCAGTACTTC | CASSPRLDRNYEQYF
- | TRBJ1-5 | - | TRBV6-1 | TGTGCCAGCAGCGGGCGGGAGGTCAATCAGCCCCAGCATTTT | CASSGREVNQPQHF
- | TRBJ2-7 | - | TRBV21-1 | TGTGCCAGCAGCAGAGGACAGGGGGACTACGAGCAGTACTTC | CASSRGQGDYEQYF